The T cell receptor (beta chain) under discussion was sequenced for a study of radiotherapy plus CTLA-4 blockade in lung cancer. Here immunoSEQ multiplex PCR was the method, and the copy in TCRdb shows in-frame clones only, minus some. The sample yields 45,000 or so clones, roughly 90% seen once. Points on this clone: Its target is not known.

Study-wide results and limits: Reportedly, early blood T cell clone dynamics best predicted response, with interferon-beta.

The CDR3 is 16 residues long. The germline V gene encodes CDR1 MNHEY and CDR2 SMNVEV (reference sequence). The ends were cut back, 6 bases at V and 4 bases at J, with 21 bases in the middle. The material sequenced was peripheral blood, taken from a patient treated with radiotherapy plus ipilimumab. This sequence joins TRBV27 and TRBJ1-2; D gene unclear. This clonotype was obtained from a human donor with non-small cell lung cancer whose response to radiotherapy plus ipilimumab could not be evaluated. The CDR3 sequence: CASRVLAGDPLYGYTF. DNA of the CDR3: TGTGCCAGCAGGGTCCTAGCGGGAGACCCTCTCTATGGCTACACCTTC.